This passage covers 12 T cell receptor beta chains from one sample sequenced in a study of cytomegalovirus exposure and HLA in healthy donors. PCR used 60 Vbeta primers and 13 Jbeta primers. Only in-frame clones appear in the TCRdb table, and some are missing; sequencing was by immunoSEQ multiplex PCR. The repertoire holds around 100,000 clones, with 79% as singletons. The specimen was PBMCs. The source of these receptors is a woman under 30 in good health and CMV-seropositive.

This clone has more than one count but fewer than ten. The identical CDR3 is also encoded by other nucleotide sequences in the sample. The rearrangement joins TRBV19 to TRBJ1-1, with D possibly TRBD1 on 5 matching bases. Germline values: CDR1 LNHDA, CDR2 SQIVND (reference sequence). This CDR3 has 14 amino acids. The V end lost 7 bases, the J end lost 5 bases, and 17 bases lay between the germline ends. The CDR3 reads CASIVREGRTEAFF. The DNA of the CDR3 is TGTGCCAGTATCGTAAGGGAGGGGCGAACTGAAGCTTTCTTT.

V and J are TRBV5-1 and TRBJ1-4, with D hard to call. The ends were cut back, 0 bases at V and 0 bases at J, with 6 bases in the middle. Per germline, CDR1 SGHRS and CDR2 YFSETQ. This CDR3 is 15 amino acids long. In DNA form, the CDR3 reads TGCGCCAGCAGCTTGGACAGTGCAACTAATGAAAAACTGTTTTTT. Translating gives CASSLDSATNEKLFF.

This chain connects TRBV11-3 to TRBJ1-1; D remains unclear. The CDR3 sequence is 12 residues long. Germline loops: CDR1 SGHNT, CDR2 YENEEA. V was cut by 9 bases and J by 0 bases, with 8 bases left in between. CDR3 sequence reads: CARSLLNTEAFF. The CDR3 DNA sequence: TGTGCCAGGAGCCTTCTGAACACTGAAGCTTTCTTT. The variable domain in full, completed from reference TRBV11-3 and TRBJ1-1, reads EAGVVQSPRYKIIEKKQPVAFWCNPISGHNTLYWYLQNLGQGPELLIRYENEEAVDDSQLPKDRFSAERLKGVDSTLKIQPAELGDSAVYLCARSLLNTEAFFGQGTRLTVV.

V usage is TRBV5-1 and J usage is TRBJ2-4; 7 positions match TRBD2. With 3 bases clipped from V and 0 bases from J, the junction kept 12 bases outside the gene matches. The length of the CDR3 is 18 residues. The germline V gene has CDR1 SGHRS and CDR2 YFSETQ. The CDR3 here is CASSSPAGSGLAKNIQYF. In DNA, the CDR3 is TGCGCCAGCAGCTCCCCAGCCGGTAGCGGGTTAGCCAAAAACATTCAGTACTTC.

The chain combines TRBV10-3 with TRBJ1-3, with TRBD1 identical over 9 bases. This CDR3 comprises 16 residues. The V segment lost 3 bases and the J segment 0 bases; nucleotides outside the gene matches: 3. Germline CDR1 reads ENHRY; CDR2 reads SYGVKD. The CDR3 nucleotides read TGTGCCATCAGTGATTGGACAGGGGACTCTGGAAACACCATATATTTT. Encoded protein: CAISDWTGDSGNTIYF.

The J gene is TRBJ1-5, the V gene TRBV28; tentative D call: TRBD1 (6 bases). Trimming took off 4 bases at V and 3 bases at J, with 13 bases between the two ends. The length of the CDR3 is 15 residues. Germline V gene data show CDR1 as MDHEN and CDR2 as SYDVKM. The CDR3 nucleotides are TGTGCCAGCAGTTCACCAGGGGTCCTCAATCAGCCCCAGCATTTT. It specifies CASSSPGVLNQPQHF.

The CDR3 DNA follows: TGTGCCAGCAGTTACAACAGGGTTTACACTGAAGCTTTCTTT. Protein: CASSYNRVYTEAFF. The chain links TRBV28 to TRBJ1-1, with a tentative D call TRBD1 (6 bases). V lost 4 bases and J lost 3, with 12 bases in between. Germline V gene sequence: CDR1 MDHEN, CDR2 SYDVKM. The CDR3 sequence is 14 residues long. Supplemented by reference TRBV28 and TRBJ1-1, the full variable domain reads DVKVTQSSRYLVKRTGEKVFLECVQDMDHENMFWYRQDPGLGLRLIYFSYDVKMKEKGDIPEGYSVSREKKERFSLILESASTNQTSMYLCASSYNRVYTEAFFGQGTRLTVV.

This chain connects TRBV5-7 to TRBJ2-2, with 13 bases aligning to TRBD2. TRBV5-7 has ORF status, its function being uncertain. Germline trimming cut 4 bases from V and 4 bases from J; bases unmatched to any gene: 7. The CDR3 loop spans 17 amino acids. CDR3 DNA sequence: TGTGCCAGCAGCCCTCGGACTAGCGGGAGAGGCACCGGGGAGCTGTTTTTT. It codes for CASSPRTSGRGTGELFF.

As regards this clone: The sample holds other DNA sequences that translate to the same CDR3. V gene TRBV5-1 combines with J gene TRBJ1-2; 7 positions agree with TRBD1. This CDR3 region has 15 residues. Per the germline V gene, CDR1 is SGHRS and CDR2 is YFSETQ. Trimming took 3 bases from V and 4 from J; bases not matched to a gene: 9. The CDR3 DNA reads TGCGCCAGCAGCTACCGACAGGGCCGACTCTATGGCTACACCTTC. It yields the protein CASSYRQGRLYGYTF.

This chain connects TRBV27 to TRBJ1-2, with D possibly TRBD1 on 5 matching bases. CDR3 length: 16 amino acids. Germline assignment: CDR1 MNHEY and CDR2 SMNVEV (reference sequence). V dropped 4 bases and J dropped 11 bases, with 26 bases sitting between them. In DNA form, the CDR3 reads TGTGCCAGCAGTTACGTGGGAGGGACCTCAGGTAGTGGGTACACCTTC. This gives the protein CASSYVGGTSGSGYTF.

The CDR3 DNA is TGTGCCAGCAGCAATGCCCTAGGGTCGCGGGAGCCTTCCTACGAGCAGTACTTC. It yields the protein CASSNALGSREPSYEQYF. The J gene is TRBJ2-7, the V gene TRBV11-2; 7 nucleotides align to TRBD2. V was clipped by 5 bases and J by 1 base; unmatched bases: 17. This CDR3 is built from 18 residues. Germline values: CDR1 SGHAT, CDR2 FQNNGV.

The CDR3: CASTLGSSSYEQYF. CDR3 DNA: TGTGCCAGCACCCTTGGGAGTAGCTCCTACGAGCAGTACTTC. The rearrangement links TRBV28 to TRBJ2-7, with a possible D match to TRBD2 (5 bases). The CDR3 covers 14 residues. Germline assignment: CDR1 MDHEN and CDR2 SYDVKM. The V end was cut by 7 bases, the J end by 0 bases, with 13 bases between.